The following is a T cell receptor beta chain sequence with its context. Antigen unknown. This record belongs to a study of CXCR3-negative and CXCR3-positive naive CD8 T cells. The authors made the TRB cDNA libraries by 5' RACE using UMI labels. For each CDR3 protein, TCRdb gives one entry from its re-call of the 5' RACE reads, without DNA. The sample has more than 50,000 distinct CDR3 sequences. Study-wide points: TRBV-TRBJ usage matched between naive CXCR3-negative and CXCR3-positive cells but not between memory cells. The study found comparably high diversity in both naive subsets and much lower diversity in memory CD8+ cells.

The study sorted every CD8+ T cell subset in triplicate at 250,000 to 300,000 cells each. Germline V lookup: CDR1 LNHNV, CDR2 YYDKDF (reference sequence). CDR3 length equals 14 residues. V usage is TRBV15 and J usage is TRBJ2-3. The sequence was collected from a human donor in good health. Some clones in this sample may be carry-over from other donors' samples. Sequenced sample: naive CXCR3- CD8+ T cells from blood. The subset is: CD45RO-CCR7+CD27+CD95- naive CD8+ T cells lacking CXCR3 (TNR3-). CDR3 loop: CATSRDDGTDTQYF.